One sample yielded the 13 T cell receptor beta chains listed below, sequenced in a study of T cell responses to AZD1222 COVID-19 vaccine. TCRdb's copy holds only in-frame clones and misses some; the assay was immunoSEQ multiplex PCR. The sample includes nearly 110,000 clones, roughly nine tenths of them seen just once. The material sequenced was peripheral blood, taken on day 0 of AZD1222 vaccination. These receptors all come from an adult in good health.

The V call is TRBV6-6, the J call TRBJ2-7; a possible D gene is TRBD2 (6 bases). The V end lost 5 bases, the J end lost 0 bases, and 8 bases lay between the germline ends. Germline CDR1 and CDR2: MNHNY and SVGAGI (reference sequence). The CDR3 has 13 amino acids. CDR3 residues: CASSLTSSYEQYF. DNA for the CDR3: TGTGCCAGCAGTCTGACTAGCTCCTACGAGCAGTACTTC.

The chain uses TRBV27 and TRBJ1-5, with TRBD1 matching 7 bases. The J segment lost 4 bases and the V segment lost 4 bases, leaving 13 bases of the junction unmatched. The CDR3 loop spans 17 amino acids. From germline, CDR1 is MNHEY and CDR2 SMNVEV (reference sequence). In DNA form, the CDR3 reads TGTGCCAGCAGTTCAATACCCTGGACAGGCGATAATCAGCCCCAGCATTTT. Protein product: CASSSIPWTGDNQPQHF.

The CDR3 DNA sequence: TGTGCCAGTAAGAACCTGGGCATCATGGAAAAACTGTTTTTT. Translating gives CASKNLGIMEKLFF. The rearrangement links TRBV19 to TRBJ1-4, with no clear D. V was cut by 7 bases and J by 8 bases, with 17 bases left in between. The CDR3 loop spans 14 amino acids. In germline, CDR1 is LNHDA, CDR2 SQIVND (reference sequence). The variable domain in full, with the rest retrieved from reference TRBV19 and TRBJ1-4, is DGGITQSPKYLFRKEGQNVTLSCEQNLNHDAMYWYRQDPGQGLRLIYYSQIVNDFQKGDIAEGYSVSREKKESFPLTVTSAQKNPTAFYLCASKNLGIMEKLFFGSGTQLSVL.

The chain joins TRBV7-9 to TRBJ2-7; TRBD1 is a possible D gene (5 bases). Germline V gives CDR1 SEHNR, CDR2 FQNEAQ (reference sequence). The CDR3 spans 13 residues. Between the trimmed V and J ends, which lost 5 bases and 2 bases, there was a span of 10 bases. This chain's CDR3 is CASSRDSPYEQYF. For the CDR3, the DNA is TGTGCCAGCAGCCGAGACAGCCCCTACGAGCAGTACTTC.

The CDR3 here is CSAPRQIWVFF. CDR3 nucleotide sequence: TGCAGTGCACCCCGACAGATTTGGGTGTTCTTC. This chain links TRBV20-1 with TRBJ2-1, with D possibly TRBD1 on 5 matching bases. CDR1 is DFQATT, CDR2 SNEGSKA, per germline (reference sequence). V was trimmed by 6 bases and J by 15 bases, leaving 18 bases between them. This CDR3 is 11 amino acids long.

V usage is TRBV5-1 and J usage is TRBJ2-7; 7 bases line up with TRBD1. V lost 3 bases and J lost 0; bases outside the gene matches: 3. This CDR3 comprises 14 residues. From germline, CDR1 is SGHRS and CDR2 YFSETQ. The DNA for the CDR3 is TGCGCCAGCAGCTCCCGGACAGGCTCCTACGAGCAGTACTTC. Protein product: CASSSRTGSYEQYF.

This clone was seen only a few times. At the DNA level, this CDR3 is encoded by other sequences in the same sample as well. The chain couples TRBV18 to TRBJ1-1, with D possibly TRBD1 on 6 matching bases. V was trimmed by 3 bases and J by 1 base, leaving 9 bases between them. Germline V gene lookup returns CDR1 KGHSH and CDR2 LQKENI. This CDR3 spans 14 amino acids. The CDR3 coding sequence is TGTGCCAGCTCACCCGCACAGGGGAACACTGAAGCTTTCTTT. It is translated as CASSPAQGNTEAFF.

V and J are TRBV30 and TRBJ2-1; 10 nucleotides agree with TRBD1. Germline V gives CDR1 GTSNPN, CDR2 SVGIG (reference sequence). V lost 0 bases to trimming and J lost 6 bases; unmatched junction nucleotides: 2. The CDR3 runs 14 residues. The CDR3 nucleotides read TGTGCCTGGAGTGTAGGACAGGGGGTCAATGAGCAGTTCTTC. Its protein product is CAWSVGQGVNEQFF.

This CDR3 reads CASSAEQGTYNEQFF. CDR3 DNA: TGTGCCAGCAGCGCAGAGCAGGGAACCTACAATGAGCAGTTCTTC. The gene calls are TRBV7-2 and TRBJ2-1, with D possibly being TRBD1 (5 bases). The germline V gene has CDR1 SGHTA and CDR2 FQGNSA. Trimming took 5 bases from V and 2 from J, leaving 13 bases between them. The CDR3 contains 15 residues.

This clone is a singleton in its sample. The rearrangement uses TRBV9 and TRBJ1-3; D not resolved. CDR1 is SGDLS and CDR2 is YYNGEE in the germline V gene. Trimming stripped 4 bases from V and 9 bases from J, with 23 bases between. The CDR3 has 16 amino acids. The CDR3 region is CASSPQPPTVYSTIYF. CDR3 DNA sequence: TGTGCCAGCAGCCCCCAACCCCCGACGGTCTACAGCACCATATATTTT.

CDR3 protein: CASSWQGGYQPQHF. Here the CDR3 DNA reads TGTGCCAGCAGTTGGCAGGGAGGGTATCAGCCCCAGCATTTT. V gene TRBV18 combines with J gene TRBJ1-5; D may be TRBD1 (5 bases). CDR3 length equals 14 residues. Between the trimmed V and J ends, which lost 8 bases and 5 bases, there was a span of 16 bases. Germline CDR1 and CDR2: KGHSH and LQKENI. The variable domain in full, completed from reference TRBV18 and TRBJ1-5, reads NAGVMQNPRHLVRRRGQEARLRCSPMKGHSHVYWYRQLPEEGLKFMVYLQKENIIDESGMPKERFSAEFPKEGPSILRIQQVVRGDSAAYFCASSWQGGYQPQHFGDGTRLSIL.

The chain employs TRBV18 and TRBJ2-7; TRBD1 matches 11 bases. Trimming cost V 3 bases and J 3 bases; bases outside gene matches: 1. From germline, CDR1 is KGHSH and CDR2 LQKENI. This CDR3 has 14 amino acids. CDR3 DNA: TGTGCCAGCTCACCGGGACAGGGGGTCTACGAGCAGTACTTC. Translated: CASSPGQGVYEQYF.

This chain links TRBV10-3 with TRBJ2-2, with a possible D match to TRBD2 (6 bases). V was pared by 5 bases and J by 4 bases, with 17 bases between. CDR1 and CDR2 from the germline V gene are ENHRY and SYGVKD. The CDR3 is 16 residues long. The CDR3 here is CAISLRLDGGTGELFF. The CDR3 nucleotides are TGTGCCATCAGTCTTAGACTAGATGGGGGCACCGGGGAGCTGTTTTTT.